This entry describes one T cell receptor (beta chain). Its target is not known. Whereas donors were nominally healthy upon sampling, unrecorded immune exposures were probable. PCR involved 60 Vbeta and 13 Jbeta primers. Assay: immunoSEQ multiplex PCR; the TCRdb copy retains only in-frame clones and omits some. The sample has 150,000 to 200,000 clones, about 81% seen once; the top ten hold 2.5% to 3%. With 5 bases removed from V and 10 bases from J, the gap between germline ends came to 19 bases. The CDR3 has 13 residues. Germline V gene lookup returns CDR1 SGHRS and CDR2 YFSETQ. The data belong to a study of cytomegalovirus exposure and HLA in healthy donors. Study summary: Researchers previously reported finding fewer than 140 million unique TCR beta sequences from 150 million to 200 million T cells. Study-wide points: It was assumed in the presence/absence analyses that sequencing depth was roughly uniform across donors. In an earlier analysis, about 87% or about 30%: the productive usage of most TCR beta V segments.

The clonotype was recovered from a woman in her 50s in good health and CMV-seropositive. The V and J genes are TRBV5-1 and TRBJ2-7; weak D call: TRBD1 (6 bases). Sequenced material: PBMCs. CDR3 residues: CASRATGVNNQYF. In DNA form, the CDR3 reads TGCGCCAGCAGAGCGACAGGAGTCAACAATCAGTACTTC.